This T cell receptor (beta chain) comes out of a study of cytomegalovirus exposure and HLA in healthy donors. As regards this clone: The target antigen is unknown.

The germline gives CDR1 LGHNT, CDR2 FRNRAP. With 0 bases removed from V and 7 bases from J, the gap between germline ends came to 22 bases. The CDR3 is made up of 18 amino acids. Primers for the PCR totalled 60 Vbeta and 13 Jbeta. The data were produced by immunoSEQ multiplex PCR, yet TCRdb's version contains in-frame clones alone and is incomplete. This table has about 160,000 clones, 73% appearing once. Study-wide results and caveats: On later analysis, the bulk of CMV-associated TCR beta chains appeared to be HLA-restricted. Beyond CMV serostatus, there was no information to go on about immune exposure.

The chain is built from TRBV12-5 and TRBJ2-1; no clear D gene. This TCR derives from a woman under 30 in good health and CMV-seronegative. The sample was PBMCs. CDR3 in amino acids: CASGLVVSTFNPRNEQFF. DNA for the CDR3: TGTGCTAGTGGTTTGGTAGTCTCAACCTTTAACCCGCGAAATGAGCAGTTCTTC.